The sequence of this TCR beta chain was determined in a study of vaccination and CD4 T cells after COVID-19. For the study at large: Researchers treated cells with overlapping spike peptides taken from SARS-CoV-2, HCoV-NL63, HCoV-OC43 and HCoV-229E.

In this sample, this clonotype turned up a few times. Its specificity is unknown. Treatment noted: roughly 10-day PBMC culture with coronavirus spike peptide pools or control peptides (ViraFEST assay). Around 2 million PBMCs per well were cultured with approximately 9.8 IU/ml IL-2 and about 9.7 ug/ml peptide pools. Study conclusions and caveats: Apart from involving relatively few convalescent patients, the work omitted early post-infection timepoints.

Germline V gene data show CDR1 as ENHRY and CDR2 as SYGVKD. The length of the CDR3 is 13 residues. The V gene lost 10 bases and the J gene lost 4 bases, with 14 bases spanning the gap. The Oncomine TCR Beta short-read assay was applied to DNA of cultured CD4+ T cells. Genomic DNA was drawn out of CD4+ T cells grown in culture. TCRdb ran MiXCR on the PCR reads and lists one entry per CDR3 protein. The sample carries approximately 10,000 distinct CDR3 sequences, approximately 49% recorded once. The sequenced sample consisted of CD4+ T cells from blood, cultured in vitro. This rearrangement joins TRBV10-3 to TRBJ1-5; a possible D gene is TRBD1 (5 bases). The source of this sequence is a human donor who had recovered from COVID-19. Written as DNA, the CDR3 is TGTGCCACCCGGGGGGACGGGAATCAGCCCCAGCATTTT. It encodes CATRGDGNQPQHF.